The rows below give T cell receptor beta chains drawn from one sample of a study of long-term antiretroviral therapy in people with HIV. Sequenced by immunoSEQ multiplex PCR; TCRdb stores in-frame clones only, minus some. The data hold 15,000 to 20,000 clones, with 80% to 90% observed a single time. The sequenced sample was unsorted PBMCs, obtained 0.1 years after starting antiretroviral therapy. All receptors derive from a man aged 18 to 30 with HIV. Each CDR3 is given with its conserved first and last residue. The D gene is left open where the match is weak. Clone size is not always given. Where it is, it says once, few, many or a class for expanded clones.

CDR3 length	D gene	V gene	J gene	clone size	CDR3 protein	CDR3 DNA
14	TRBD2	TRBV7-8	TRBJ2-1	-	CASSRTSDWGEQFF	TGTGCCAGCAGCAGGACTAGCGATTGGGGTGAGCAGTTCTTC
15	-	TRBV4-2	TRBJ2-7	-	CASSQEDGNVYEQYF	TGTGCCAGCAGCCAAGAAGACGGGAATGTCTACGAGCAGTACTTC
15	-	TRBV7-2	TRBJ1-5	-	CASSPDQGQGQPQHF	TGTGCCAGCAGCCCCGACCAGGGGCAGGGGCAGCCCCAGCATTTT
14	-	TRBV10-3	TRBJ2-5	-	CAIWGGREGETQYF	TGTGCCATCTGGGGGGGGCGCGAAGGGGAGACCCAGTACTTC
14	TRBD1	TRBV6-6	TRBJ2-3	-	CASRWGQGKDTQYF	TGTGCCAGCAGATGGGGACAGGGTAAGGATACGCAGTATTTT
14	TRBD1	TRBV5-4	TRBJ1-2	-	CASSLGQGVYGYTF	TGTGCCAGCAGCTTAGGACAGGGGGTCTATGGCTACACCTTC
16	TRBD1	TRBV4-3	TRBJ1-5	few	CASSQTPGGYNQPQHF	TGCGCCAGCAGCCAAACCCCAGGGGGCTACAATCAGCCCCAGCATTTT
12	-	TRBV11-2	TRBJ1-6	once	CASSFGGSPLHF	TGTGCCAGCAGCTTCGGTGGTTCACCCCTCCACTTT
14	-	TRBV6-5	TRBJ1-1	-	CASSYYPMNTEAFF	TGTGCCAGCAGTTACTACCCCATGAACACTGAAGCTTTCTTT
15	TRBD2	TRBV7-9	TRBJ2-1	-	CASSYRAGAGGEQFF	TGTGCCAGCAGCTATAGAGCGGGGGCTGGCGGTGAGCAGTTCTTC
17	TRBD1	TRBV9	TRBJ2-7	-	CASSVGTGGVFSYEQYF	TGTGCCAGCAGCGTGGGGACAGGGGGAGTATTCTCCTACGAGCAGTACTTC
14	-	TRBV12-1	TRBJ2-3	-	CASSFSASTDTQYF	TGTGCCAGCAGCTTTAGTGCGAGCACAGATACGCAGTATTTT
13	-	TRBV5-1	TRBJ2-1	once	CASSLSGSNEQFF	TGCGCCAGCAGCTTATCCGGGAGCAATGAGCAGTTCTTC
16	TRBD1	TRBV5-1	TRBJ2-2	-	CASSTGDSANTGELFF	TGCGCCAGCAGCACCGGGGACAGCGCGAACACCGGGGAGCTGTTTTTT
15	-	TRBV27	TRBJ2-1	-	CASSANPLTNHEQFF	TGTGCCAGCAGTGCCAACCCTCTTACGAACCATGAGCAGTTCTTC
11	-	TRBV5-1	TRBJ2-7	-	CASRSEDEQYF	TGCGCCAGCCGCAGCGAGGACGAGCAGTACTTC
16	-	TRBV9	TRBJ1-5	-	CASSVVPGLSNQPQHF	TGTGCCAGCAGCGTAGTGCCCGGGTTAAGCAATCAGCCCCAGCATTTT
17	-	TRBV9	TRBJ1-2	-	CASSPELDLLANYGYTF	TGTGCCAGCAGCCCAGAGCTCGATCTATTAGCTAACTATGGCTACACCTTC
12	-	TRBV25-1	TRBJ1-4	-	CASSDPGGGLFF	TGTGCCAGCAGTGATCCCGGAGGGGGACTGTTTTTT
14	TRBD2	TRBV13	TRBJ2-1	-	CASSPGLVTNEQFF	TGTGCCAGCAGCCCGGGACTAGTGACCAATGAGCAGTTCTTC
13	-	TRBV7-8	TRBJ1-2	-	CASSLERGVGYTF	TGTGCCAGCAGCTTAGAAAGGGGGGTTGGCTACACCTTC
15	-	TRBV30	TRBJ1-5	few	CAWSDRGLYNQPQHF	TGTGCCTGGAGTGACCGAGGACTATACAATCAGCCCCAGCATTTT
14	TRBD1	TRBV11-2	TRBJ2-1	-	CASSLGQGINEQFF	TGTGCCAGCAGCTTGGGACAGGGTATTAATGAGCAGTTCTTC
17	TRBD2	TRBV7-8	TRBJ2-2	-	CASSPRLAGDNTGELFF	TGTGCCAGCAGCCCCCGGCTAGCGGGTGACAACACCGGGGAGCTGTTTTTT
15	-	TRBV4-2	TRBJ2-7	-	CASSQERGGIYEQYF	TGTGCCAGCAGCCAAGAACGTGGCGGGATCTACGAGCAGTACTTC
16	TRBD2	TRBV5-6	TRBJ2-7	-	CASSLFWGLAGVEQYF	TGTGCCAGCAGCTTGTTTTGGGGACTAGCGGGAGTCGAGCAGTACTTC
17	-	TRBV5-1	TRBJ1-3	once	CASSLARLGPGGNTIYF	TGCGCCAGCAGCTTGGCCCGCCTAGGGCCCGGAGGAAACACCATATATTTT
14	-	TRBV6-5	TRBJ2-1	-	CASQAGVGYGEQFF	TGTGCCAGTCAAGCTGGAGTGGGCTACGGTGAGCAGTTCTTC
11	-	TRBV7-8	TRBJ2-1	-	CASSLAVEQFF	TGTGCCAGCAGCTTAGCGGTCGAGCAGTTCTTC
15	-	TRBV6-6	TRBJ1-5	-	CASRMTYDSNQPQHF	TGTGCCAGCAGGATGACATACGATAGCAATCAGCCCCAGCATTTT
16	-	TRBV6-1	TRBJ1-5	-	CASSENWRSSNQPQHF	TGTGCCAGCAGTGAAAATTGGCGCAGTAGCAATCAGCCCCAGCATTTT
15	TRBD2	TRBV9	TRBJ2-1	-	CASSPSGGSYNEQFF	TGTGCCAGCAGTCCTAGCGGGGGGTCCTACAATGAGCAGTTCTTC
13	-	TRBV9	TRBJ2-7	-	CASSSAMGPEQYF	TGTGCCAGCAGCTCCGCCATGGGTCCTGAGCAGTACTTC
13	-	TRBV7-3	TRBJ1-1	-	CASSFEGNTEAFF	TGTGCCAGCAGCTTTGAAGGGAACACTGAAGCTTTCTTT
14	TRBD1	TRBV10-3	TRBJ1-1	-	CAIRKQGAGTEAFF	TGTGCCATCAGAAAACAGGGGGCCGGGACTGAAGCTTTCTTT
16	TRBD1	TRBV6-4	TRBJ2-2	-	CASANRGLANTGELFF	TGTGCCAGCGCCAACAGGGGATTAGCGAACACCGGGGAGCTGTTTTTT
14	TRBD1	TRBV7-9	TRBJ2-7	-	CASSWGQGAGEQYF	TGTGCCAGCAGCTGGGGACAGGGGGCTGGCGAGCAGTACTTC
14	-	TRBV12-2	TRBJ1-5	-	CASLTGTGEGPQHF	TGTGCAAGTCTCACCGGGACGGGAGAAGGGCCCCAGCATTTT
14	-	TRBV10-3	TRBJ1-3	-	CAISNMDLVNTIYF	TGTGCCATCAGTAATATGGACCTCGTAAACACCATATATTTT
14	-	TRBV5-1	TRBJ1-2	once	CASSSGRGNHGYTF	TGCGCCAGCAGCTCAGGGAGAGGAAACCATGGCTACACCTTC
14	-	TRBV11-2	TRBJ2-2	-	CASSLKADTGELFF	TGTGCCAGCAGCTTAAAGGCGGATACCGGGGAGCTGTTTTTT
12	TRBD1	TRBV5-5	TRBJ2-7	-	CASSWTGDEQYF	TGTGCCAGCAGCTGGACAGGCGACGAGCAGTACTTC
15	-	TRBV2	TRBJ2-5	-	CASSEGQGPQETQYF	TGTGCCAGCAGTGAAGGGCAGGGGCCCCAAGAGACCCAGTACTTC
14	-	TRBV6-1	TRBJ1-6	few	CATAKSSDNSPLHF	TGTGCCACGGCCAAATCATCGGATAATTCACCCCTCCACTTT
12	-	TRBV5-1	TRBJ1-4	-	CASKFEGEKLFF	TGCGCCAGCAAATTCGAAGGGGAAAAACTGTTTTTT
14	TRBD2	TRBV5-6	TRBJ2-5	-	CASSRRTSWETQYF	TGTGCCAGCAGCAGACGGACTAGCTGGGAGACCCAGTACTTC
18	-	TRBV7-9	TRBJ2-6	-	CASSKSGTGPSGANVLTF	TGTGCCAGCAGCAAATCTGGGACGGGACCCTCTGGGGCCAACGTCCTGACTTTC
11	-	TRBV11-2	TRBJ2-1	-	CASSLEGEQFF	TGTGCCAGCAGCTTAGAGGGGGAGCAGTTCTTC
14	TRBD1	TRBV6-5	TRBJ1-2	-	CASTPKGQGTGYTF	TGTGCCAGCACCCCAAAGGGACAGGGGACTGGCTACACCTTC
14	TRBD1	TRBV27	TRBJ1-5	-	CASSPQGGNQPQHF	TGTGCCAGCAGCCCCCAGGGGGGCAATCAGCCCCAGCATTTT
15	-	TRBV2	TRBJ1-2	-	CASSEAGRGYSGYTF	TGTGCCAGCAGTGAGGCGGGGCGCGGGTATAGTGGCTACACCTTC
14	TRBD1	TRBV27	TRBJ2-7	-	CASSWGQGNYEQYF	TGTGCCAGCAGTTGGGGACAGGGTAACTACGAGCAGTACTTC
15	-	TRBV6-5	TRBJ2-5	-	CASGGGTGAKETQYF	TGTGCCAGCGGTGGTGGAACCGGGGCGAAAGAGACCCAGTACTTC
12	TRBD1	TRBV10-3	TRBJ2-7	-	CATLGQGYEQYF	TGTGCCACCTTGGGACAGGGGTACGAGCAGTACTTC
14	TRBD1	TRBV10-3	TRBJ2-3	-	CAINQQGFTDTQYF	TGTGCCATCAATCAACAGGGGTTCACAGATACGCAGTATTTT
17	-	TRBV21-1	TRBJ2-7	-	CASSSGPGQGFSYEQYF	TGTGCCAGCAGCTCCGGCCCGGGACAGGGATTCTCCTACGAGCAGTACTTC
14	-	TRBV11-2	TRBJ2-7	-	CASSLAGDSYEQYF	TGTGCCAGCAGCTTAGCGGGGGACTCCTACGAGCAGTACTTC